The rows below give T cell receptor beta chains drawn from one sample of a study of blood T cells in healthy people across ages. TCRdb analysed the 5' RACE reads with MiXCR anew, one entry per CDR3 protein. The data contain more than 700,000 distinct CDR3 sequences, about 55% of them singletons. The sequencing input was blood. The receptor source for this set is a man older than 75 in good health. Both conserved end residues are part of each CDR3. D genes are given only for firm matches. Expanded clones get a size class; other rows say once, few or many, or leave the size out.

D gene	V gene	clone size	J gene	CDR3 DNA	CDR3 protein
NA	TRBV5-1	NA	TRBJ2-1	TGCGCCAGCAGCTTGGCGGGAAGGCCAGAGGTAGCTGAGCAGTTCTTC	CASSLAGRPEVAEQFF
NA	TRBV11-2	many	TRBJ2-7	TGTGCCAGCAGCTTAGAGGGACCTTCGGGCTACGAGCAGTACTTC	CASSLEGPSGYEQYF
NA	TRBV20-1	few	TRBJ2-7	TGCAGTGCCGCCCCCTTAGGGGTCTCCTACGAGCAGTACTTC	CSAAPLGVSYEQYF
TRBD2	TRBV7-9	NA	TRBJ2-3	TGTGCCAGCAGCTTCACTAGCGTAGGAGATACGCAGTATTTT	CASSFTSVGDTQYF
NA	TRBV6-5	once	TRBJ2-7	TGTGCCAGCAGTTACTCCTTCTTAGGGGGTCACGAGCAGTACTTC	CASSYSFLGGHEQYF
NA	TRBV2	NA	TRBJ2-1	TGTGCCAGCAGTGATCCTAGCTTGAGCTCCTACAATGAGCAGTTCTTC	CASSDPSLSSYNEQFF
NA	TRBV28	NA	TRBJ1-2	TGTGCCAGCAGTTCGAATGGGCAGGGTAACTATGGCTACACCTTC	CASSSNGQGNYGYTF
NA	TRBV18	NA	TRBJ2-3	TGTGCCAGCTCAACCTGGACAGAACTCACAGATACGCAGTATTTT	CASSTWTELTDTQYF
NA	TRBV29-1	many	TRBJ2-1	TGCAGCGTTGATGCAGACCCCAATGAGCAGTTCTTC	CSVDADPNEQFF
NA	TRBV12-3/TRBV12-4	NA	TRBJ2-3	TGTGCCAGCAGTTTAGGACACACCAGCAGATACGCGTATTTT	CASSLGHTSRYAYF
TRBD2	TRBV7-2	NA	TRBJ2-2	TGTGCCAGCAGCCAGCTCGGCGGGAGAAACACCGGGGAGCTGTTTTTT	CASSQLGGRNTGELFF
TRBD1	TRBV5-1	NA	TRBJ2-7	TGCGCCAGCAGCCTCCGGGACAGTTTGGGCGAGCAGTACTTC	CASSLRDSLGEQYF
NA	TRBV29-1	few	TRBJ2-6	TGCAGCGTTGAAGATCCGGGCAGGGTCAGAGCCAACGTCCTGACTTTC	CSVEDPGRVRANVLTF
NA	TRBV7-3	NA	TRBJ2-6	TGTGCCAGCAGCATCAATGGGGCCAACGTCCTGACTTTC	CASSINGANVLTF
TRBD2	TRBV29-1	few	TRBJ2-2	TGCAGCGTTGGGACTAGCCGTAACACCGGGGAGCTGTTTTTT	CSVGTSRNTGELFF
NA	TRBV9	NA	TRBJ2-1	TGTGCCAGCAGCGGGACGGCGGCCAATGAGCAGTTCTTC	CASSGTAANEQFF
TRBD2	TRBV20-1	few	TRBJ2-1	TGCAGTGCTAGAGATCTTAGGAGCCCTGGGGCTAGCGGGCCTTACAATGAGCAGTTCTTC	CSARDLRSPGASGPYNEQFF
NA	TRBV7-2	NA	TRBJ2-7	TGTGCCAGCAGCTTATCTCCGGGAGCTACCTACGAGCAGTACTTC	CASSLSPGATYEQYF
NA	TRBV5-1	NA	TRBJ2-3	TGCGCCAGCAACGCAGGCCTCGCTGCAGATACGCAGTATTTT	CASNAGLAADTQYF
NA	TRBV3-1	few	TRBJ2-3	TGTGCCAGCAGCCAAGGGGGTAGCGTGAATCAGAACGCGTATTTT	CASSQGGSVNQNAYF